These T cell receptor beta chains were read from a single sample in a study of immune evolution from preneoplasia to lung adenocarcinoma. Sequencing was performed with immunoSEQ multiplex PCR; in TCRdb, only in-frame clones are kept and a portion is missing. The sample includes about 1,900 clones, 78% of them seen just once. The sample taken for sequencing was FFPE atypical adenomatous hyperplasia tissue from the lung. Receptor source: a person aged 70 to 80 with lung adenocarcinoma. Both conserved end residues are part of each CDR3. D genes are given only for firm matches. Size tells how often a clone was seen (once, few, many) or the class of an expanded clone, and some rows leave it out.

clone size: .
J gene: TRBJ1-1
D gene: TRBD1
V gene: TRBV12-5
CDR3 DNA: TGTGCTAGTGGTTTGGAACGACAGGGCCACTTGAACACTGAAGCTTTCTTT
CDR3 protein: CASGLERQGHLNTEAFF

clone size: .
J gene: TRBJ2-5
D gene: TRBD2
V gene: TRBV30
CDR3 DNA: TGTGCCTGGATGGGACTAGCGGGAGAGACCCAGTACTTC
CDR3 protein: CAWMGLAGETQYF

clone size: .
J gene: TRBJ2-2
D gene: TRBD2
V gene: TRBV23-1
CDR3 DNA: TGCGCCCCTCCTAGCGGGACGCCCACCGGGGAGCTGTTTTTT
CDR3 protein: CAPPSGTPTGELFF

clone size: .
J gene: TRBJ2-2
D gene: .
V gene: TRBV7-9
CDR3 DNA: TGTGCCAGCAGCTTAGCGTCACAGGGCCTCACCGGGGAGCTGTTTTTT
CDR3 protein: CASSLASQGLTGELFF

clone size: .
J gene: TRBJ2-6
D gene: TRBD1
V gene: TRBV5-1
CDR3 DNA: TGCGCCAGCAGCTGGGACAGGGCAGGTGGGGCCAACGTCCTGACTTTC
CDR3 protein: CASSWDRAGGANVLTF

clone size: .
J gene: TRBJ2-3
D gene: TRBD2
V gene: TRBV27
CDR3 DNA: TGTGCCAGCAGTAAGACTAGCGGGAGCCTGACAGATACGCAGTATTTT
CDR3 protein: CASSKTSGSLTDTQYF

clone size: .
J gene: TRBJ1-1
D gene: .
V gene: TRBV6-5
CDR3 DNA: TGTGCCAGCAGTTATGGGGAAAGTGGGACTGAAGCTTTCTTT
CDR3 protein: CASSYGESGTEAFF

clone size: .
J gene: TRBJ1-2
D gene: .
V gene: TRBV4-1
CDR3 DNA: TGCGCCAGCAGCCAAGATACGGGAATGAGTGGCTACACCTTC
CDR3 protein: CASSQDTGMSGYTF

clone size: .
J gene: TRBJ1-1
D gene: .
V gene: TRBV28
CDR3 DNA: TGTGCCAGCAGTTTATTTTCGCCCGGGAGAACTGAAGCTTTCTTT
CDR3 protein: CASSLFSPGRTEAFF

clone size: .
J gene: TRBJ2-1
D gene: .
V gene: TRBV5-8
CDR3 DNA: TGTGCCAGCAGCTTGGTGCTATATGAGCAGTTCTTC
CDR3 protein: CASSLVLYEQFF

clone size: once
J gene: TRBJ1-5
D gene: .
V gene: TRBV27
CDR3 DNA: TGTGCCAGCAGTCGATTCGGGGGGGCCCAGCATTTT
CDR3 protein: CASSRFGGAQHF

clone size: few
J gene: TRBJ2-7
D gene: .
V gene: TRBV27
CDR3 DNA: TGTGCCAGCAGTCAGTCACAAACCTCCTACGAGCAGTACTTC
CDR3 protein: CASSQSQTSYEQYF

clone size: .
J gene: TRBJ2-5
D gene: TRBD1
V gene: TRBV15
CDR3 DNA: TGTGCCACCAGCAGAGAGACAGGGGAGGAGACCCAGTACTTC
CDR3 protein: CATSRETGEETQYF

clone size: .
J gene: TRBJ2-7
D gene: TRBD1
V gene: TRBV5-1
CDR3 DNA: TGCGCCAGCAGCAAGGGACAGCTAACCTACGAGCAGTACTTC
CDR3 protein: CASSKGQLTYEQYF

clone size: .
J gene: TRBJ2-7
D gene: .
V gene: TRBV5-5
CDR3 DNA: TGTGCCAGCAGCTTGGGTACAGTCTCCTACGAGCAGTACTTC
CDR3 protein: CASSLGTVSYEQYF

clone size: .
J gene: TRBJ2-3
D gene: TRBD2
V gene: TRBV11-2
CDR3 DNA: TGTGCCAGCAGCTTAGAGGGACTAGCGGGGTCTCAGTATTTT
CDR3 protein: CASSLEGLAGSQYF

clone size: .
J gene: TRBJ1-1
D gene: .
V gene: TRBV7-6
CDR3 DNA: TGTGCCAGCAGTAGGACCCTTGAAGCTTTCTTT
CDR3 protein: CASSRTLEAFF

clone size: .
J gene: TRBJ1-1
D gene: .
V gene: TRBV11-1
CDR3 DNA: TGTGCCAGCAGCTTTGGACAGACCACTGAAGCTTTCTTT
CDR3 protein: CASSFGQTTEAFF